Below, one T cell receptor (beta chain) is given with its context. Its antigen is undetermined. The PCR made use of 60 Vbeta and 13 Jbeta primers. The authors' processing: In a later analysis, around 11 million of some 80 million unique beta chains occurred in at least two donors. Using immunoSEQ multiplex PCR, the repertoire was profiled, and TCRdb retains in-frame clones only, with some absent. The V and J calls and clone size were taken over from that table, and D and trimming were inferred from the DNA. The sample comprises about 45,000 clones, around two thirds of which are singletons, and 3.4% rests with the top ten. The sample belongs to a study of cytomegalovirus exposure and HLA in healthy donors. The CDR3 contains 15 residues. Germline lookup yields CDR1 SGHTA and CDR2 FQGNSA. V was clipped by 0 bases and J by 3 bases, with 11 bases between them. General study results and limits: Earlier analysis yielded a pattern in which most TCR beta V segments were productive about 87% or about 30% of the time.

The sample was PBMCs. This receptor was taken from a woman aged 30 to 39 in good health and CMV-seronegative. V is TRBV7-2 and J is TRBJ1-2; D is unclear. CDR3 in amino acids: CASSLAKTDYYGYTF. The CDR3 region has the DNA TGTGCCAGCAGCTTAGCGAAAACTGATTACTATGGCTACACCTTC.